One and the same sample provided the 17 T cell receptor beta chains below, sequenced in a study of shared clonotypes between healthy human individuals (TCRdb year 2020). Library construction relied on the immunoSEQ multiplex PCR assay. TCRdb stores this immuneACCESS table with in-frame sequences only. Part of the clones is absent; in the studies checked, under half of the shortfall reflects unresolved V genes, and no reason is known for the rest. A total of 2 million to 3 million clones appear in this sample, more than 85% of them only once. In total, the top ten clones hold 0.36% of the sample. The sample consisted of naive CD4+ T cells from PBMCs. The cell subset or site label on this specimen signifies: CD45RA+ positively selected. The receptors shown here come from a man aged 18 to 30 in good health. Some clones in this sample may be carry-over from other donors' samples.

The V call is TRBV21-1, the J call TRBJ1-1. TRBV21-1 is tagged as a pseudogene. The CDR3 is 14 amino acids. CDR3 DNA sequence: TGTGCCAGCAACCTGGGACGGGGGGGCACTGAAGCTTTCTTT. Its translation is CASNLGRGGTEAFF.

The gene calls are TRBV7-6 and TRBJ2-2; 9 bases are a match to TRBD2. The CDR3 is made up of 19 amino acids. Germline loops: CDR1 SGHVS, CDR2 FNYEAQ. Trimming removed 6 bases from V and 2 bases from J; junction bases left unmatched: 16. The CDR3 DNA sequence: TGTGCCAGCAGTCATCTGCAGCCGGGACTAGCCACAAACACCGGGGAGCTGTTTTTT. Protein product: CASSHLQPGLATNTGELFF.

The rearrangement links TRBV2 to TRBJ2-2; TRBD1 agrees at 8 bases. The CDR3 loop spans 14 amino acids. Germline CDR1 and CDR2: SNHLY and FYNNEI. The J segment lost 1 base and the V segment lost 5 bases, leaving 0 bases of the junction unmatched. CDR3 in amino acids: CASSTGGNTGELFF. In DNA form, the CDR3 reads TGTGCCAGCAGTACAGGGGGGAACACCGGGGAGCTGTTTTTT.

About this clone itself: A much more abundant neighbour one base away suggests this may be a read error. The same CDR3 is also encoded by other DNA sequences in this sample. The chain combines TRBV5-1 with TRBJ2-5; D call uncertain. V was pared by 2 bases and J by 5 bases, with 4 bases between. Germline CDR1 reads SGHRS; CDR2 reads YFSETQ. The CDR3 is made up of 11 amino acids. CDR3 in DNA: TGCGCCAGCAGCTTACAGGAGACCCAGTACTTC. This codes for CASSLQETQYF. Using reference TRBV5-1 and TRBJ2-5 for the parts outside the CDR3, the full variable domain is KAGVTQTPRYLIKTRGQQVTLSCSPISGHRSVSWYQQTPGQGLQFLFEYFSETQRNKGNFPGRFSGRQFSNSRSEMNVSTLELGDSALYLCASSLQETQYFGPGTRLLVL.

Only one count was recorded for this clone. The chain combines TRBV5-1 with TRBJ2-6; D unresolved. Trimming stripped 4 bases from V and 4 bases from J, with 9 bases between. The CDR3 has 14 residues. The germline V gene encodes CDR1 SGHRS and CDR2 YFSETQ. CDR3 sequence (DNA): TGCGCCAGCAGCCCGACGGACGGGGCCAACGTCCTGACTTTC. Translation gives CASSPTDGANVLTF.

This sequence joins TRBV19 and TRBJ2-5, with D possibly called TRBD1 or TRBD2 (6 bases each). The CDR3 totals 14 residues. Trimming cost V 3 bases and J 4 bases, with 12 bases left between them. The germline V gene has CDR1 LNHDA and CDR2 SQIVND (reference sequence). In nucleotides, the CDR3 is TGTGCCAGTAGTATCGAGGGGGGTCGAGAGACCCAGTACTTC. Protein product: CASSIEGGRETQYF.

The chain employs TRBV2 and TRBJ2-2; the D is unclear. Trimming took off 5 bases at V and 6 bases at J, with 4 bases between the two ends. In germline, CDR1 is SNHLY, CDR2 FYNNEI. The CDR3 has 11 amino acids. CDR3 bases: TGTGCCAGCAGTAACGCCGGGGAGCTGTTTTTT. It yields the protein CASSNAGELFF. Combining the CDR3 with reference TRBV2 and TRBJ2-2 gives the whole variable domain EPEVTQTPSHQVTQMGQEVILRCVPISNHLYFYWYRQILGQKVEFLVSFYNNEISEKSEIFDDQFSVERPDGSNFTLKIRSTKLEDSAMYFCASSNAGELFFGEGSRLTVL.

CDR3 nucleotides: TGTGCCTGGCGCAGGACAGGGAGTCGTAATTCACCCCTCCACTTT. This sequence encodes CAWRRTGSRNSPLHF. The chain links TRBV30 to TRBJ1-6; 8 bases are a match to TRBD1. Germline assignment: CDR1 GTSNPN and CDR2 SVGIG (reference sequence). V lost 5 bases, J lost 6 bases, and 9 bases stayed unmatched. CDR3 length: 15 residues.

This clone was counted a few times. The chain carries TRBV18 and TRBJ1-5; D is unresolved. V shed 5 bases and J shed 5 bases, with 10 bases lying between them. This CDR3 region has 13 residues. Germline V CDR1 and CDR2: KGHSH, LQKENI. The CDR3 is CASSLDRDQPQHF. The CDR3 DNA follows: TGTGCCAGCTCATTGGATAGGGATCAGCCCCAGCATTTT.

The J gene is TRBJ1-5, the V gene TRBV6-1, with 7 bases that match TRBD1. This CDR3 is 15 amino acids long. The V and J ends lost 6 bases and 5 bases, in that order; junction bases with no gene match: 10. CDR1 is MNHNS and CDR2 is SASEGT in the germline V gene. CDR3 sequence reads: CASRLTGVEDQPQHF. CDR3 DNA: TGTGCCAGCAGACTCACAGGGGTAGAAGATCAGCCCCAGCATTTT.

This chain uses TRBV7-8 with TRBJ1-5; D gene unclear. Germline V gives CDR1 SGHVS, CDR2 FQNEAQ. With 1 base removed from V and 8 bases from J, the gap between germline ends came to 18 bases. The CDR3 has 16 residues. In nucleotides, the CDR3 is TGTGCCAGCAGCTTAGAAGGGCAAGCGAGTTTAAAGCCCCAGCATTTT. This translates into CASSLEGQASLKPQHF. The entire variable domain, with the rest obtained from reference TRBV7-8 and TRBJ1-5, is as follows: GAGVSQSPRYKVAKRGQDVALRCDPISGHVSLFWYQQALGQGPEFLTYFQNEAQLDKSGLPSDRFFAERPEGSVSTLKIQRTQQEDSAVYLCASSLEGQASLKPQHFGDGTRLSIL.

The chain carries TRBV6-5 and TRBJ2-7, with 7 nucleotides matching TRBD2. The CDR3 spans 15 residues. Germline V CDR1 and CDR2: MNHEY, SVGAGI. Trimming at V came to 6 bases and at J to 6 bases, leaving 14 bases not matched to a gene. The CDR3 spells CASRPSGFSGGEQYF. The CDR3 DNA follows: TGTGCCAGCAGACCCTCCGGGTTCTCGGGGGGCGAGCAGTACTTC.

CDR3 in amino acids: CASSPTSGTDTQYF. CDR3 sequence (DNA): TGTGCCAGCAGCCCGACTAGCGGCACAGATACGCAGTATTTT. The chain links TRBV11-3 to TRBJ2-3, with 8 bases lining up with TRBD2. Losses at the gene ends were 5 bases for V and 1 base for J; bases not matched to a gene: 2. From germline, CDR1 is SGHNT and CDR2 YENEEA. The CDR3 is 14 amino acids.

The chain links TRBV2 to TRBJ1-2; D is unclear. Germline V gene lookup returns CDR1 SNHLY and CDR2 FYNNEI. The length of the CDR3 is 13 residues. Trimming pared 8 bases from V and 5 bases from J, leaving 15 bases between. The CDR3 spells CASRLSGIYGYTF. The CDR3 DNA follows: TGTGCCAGCCGTCTTAGCGGAATTTATGGCTACACCTTC.

The chain uses TRBV19 and TRBJ1-2; no firm D call. The germline V gene encodes CDR1 LNHDA and CDR2 SQIVND (reference sequence). The CDR3 sequence is 12 residues long. Trimming removed 4 bases from V and 7 bases from J, with 10 bases in between. The CDR3 loop reads CASSTHPRGYTF. CDR3 DNA: TGTGCCAGTAGTACACATCCACGTGGCTACACCTTC. The whole variable domain, remainder taken from reference TRBV19 and TRBJ1-2, is DGGITQSPKYLFRKEGQNVTLSCEQNLNHDAMYWYRQDPGQGLRLIYYSQIVNDFQKGDIAEGYSVSREKKESFPLTVTSAQKNPTAFYLCASSTHPRGYTFGSGTRLTVV.

The V call is TRBV14, the J call TRBJ1-2; 7 bases agree with TRBD1. Germline V CDR1 and CDR2: SGHDN, FVKESK. V was pared by 5 bases and J by 4 bases, with 7 bases of the junction left unmatched. The CDR3 has 14 residues. CDR3 sequence reads: CASSENRGTYGYTF. The CDR3 nucleotides read TGTGCCAGCAGCGAAAACAGGGGCACCTATGGCTACACCTTC.

The chain uses TRBV11-3 and TRBJ2-1; 11 bases line up with TRBD2. Germline V lookup: CDR1 SGHNT, CDR2 YENEEA. Trimming cost V 0 bases and J 4 bases; bases outside gene matches: 8. There are 18 residues in the CDR3. This CDR3 is CASSLEAASGGTYNEQFF. The CDR3 DNA follows: TGTGCCAGCAGCTTAGAGGCGGCTAGCGGGGGGACTTACAATGAGCAGTTCTTC.